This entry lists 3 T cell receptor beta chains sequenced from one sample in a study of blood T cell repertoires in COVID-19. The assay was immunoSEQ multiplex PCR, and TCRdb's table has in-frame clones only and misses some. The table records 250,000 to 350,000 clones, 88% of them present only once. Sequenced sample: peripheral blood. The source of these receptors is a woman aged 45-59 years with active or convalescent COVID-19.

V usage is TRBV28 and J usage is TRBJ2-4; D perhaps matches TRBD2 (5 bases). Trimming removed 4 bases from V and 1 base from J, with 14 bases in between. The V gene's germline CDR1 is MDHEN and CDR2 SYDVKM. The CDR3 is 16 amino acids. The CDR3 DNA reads TGTGCCAGCAGTTCTTGGACCTCGGGGGCCAAAAACATTCAGTACTTC. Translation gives CASSSWTSGAKNIQYF.

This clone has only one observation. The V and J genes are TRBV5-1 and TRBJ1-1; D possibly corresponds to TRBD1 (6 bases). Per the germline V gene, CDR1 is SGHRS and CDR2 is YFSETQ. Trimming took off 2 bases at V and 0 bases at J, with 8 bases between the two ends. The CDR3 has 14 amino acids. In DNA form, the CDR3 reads TGCGCCAGCAGCTTCGACAGGATGAACACTGAAGCTTTCTTT. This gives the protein CASSFDRMNTEAFF.

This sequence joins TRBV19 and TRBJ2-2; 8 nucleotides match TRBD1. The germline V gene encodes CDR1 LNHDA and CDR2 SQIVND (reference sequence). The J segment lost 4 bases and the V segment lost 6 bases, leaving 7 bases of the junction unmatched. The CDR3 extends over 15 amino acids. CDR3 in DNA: TGTGCCAGTAGCCAGGGGGCTACAATCACCGGGGAGCTGTTTTTT. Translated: CASSQGATITGELFF.